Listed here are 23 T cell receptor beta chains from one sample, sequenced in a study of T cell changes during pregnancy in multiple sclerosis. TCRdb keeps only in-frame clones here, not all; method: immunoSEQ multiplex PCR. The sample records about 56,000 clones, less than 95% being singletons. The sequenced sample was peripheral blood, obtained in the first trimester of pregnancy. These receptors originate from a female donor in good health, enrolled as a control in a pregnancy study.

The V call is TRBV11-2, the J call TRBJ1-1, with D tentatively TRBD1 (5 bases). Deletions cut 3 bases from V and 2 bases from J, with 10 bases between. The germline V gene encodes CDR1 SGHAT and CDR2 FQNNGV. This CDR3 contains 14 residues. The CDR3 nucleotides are TGTGCCAGCAGCTTGATCCAGGGCAACACTGAAGCTTTCTTT. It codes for CASSLIQGNTEAFF.

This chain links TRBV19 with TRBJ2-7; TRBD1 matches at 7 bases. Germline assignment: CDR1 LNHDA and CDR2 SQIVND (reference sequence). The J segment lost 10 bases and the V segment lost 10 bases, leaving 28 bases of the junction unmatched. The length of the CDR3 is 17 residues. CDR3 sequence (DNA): TGTGCCACCTTTAGAGGTGGTCGGGACAGTATAGATCCAGGTCAGTACTTC. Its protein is CATFRGGRDSIDPGQYF.

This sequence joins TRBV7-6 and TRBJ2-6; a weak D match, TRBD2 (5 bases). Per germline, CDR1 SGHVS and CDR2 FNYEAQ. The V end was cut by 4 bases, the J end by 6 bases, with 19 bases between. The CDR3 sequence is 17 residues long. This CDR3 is CASSSTGLLREANVLTF. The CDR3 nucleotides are TGTGCCAGCAGCTCGACCGGACTCCTCCGAGAGGCCAACGTCCTGACTTTC.

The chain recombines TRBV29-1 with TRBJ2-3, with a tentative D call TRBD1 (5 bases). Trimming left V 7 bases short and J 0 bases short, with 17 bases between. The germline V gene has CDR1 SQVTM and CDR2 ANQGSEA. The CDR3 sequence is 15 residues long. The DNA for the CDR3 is TGCAGCGCAAGGGGTAGGGCCCCAAGCACAGATACGCAGTATTTT. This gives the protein CSARGRAPSTDTQYF.

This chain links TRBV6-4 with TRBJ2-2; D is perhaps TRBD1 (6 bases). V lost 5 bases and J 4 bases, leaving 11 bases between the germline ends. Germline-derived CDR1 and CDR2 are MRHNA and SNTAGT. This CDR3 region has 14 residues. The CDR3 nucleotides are TGTGCCAGCAGTTCAGGGGTTTTCACCGGGGAGCTGTTTTTT. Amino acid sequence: CASSSGVFTGELFF.

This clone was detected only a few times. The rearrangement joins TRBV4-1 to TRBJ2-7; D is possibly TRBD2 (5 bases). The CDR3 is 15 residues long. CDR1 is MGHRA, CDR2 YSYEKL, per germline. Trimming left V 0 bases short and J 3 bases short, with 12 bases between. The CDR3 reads CASSQERYGNYEQYF. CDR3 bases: TGCGCCAGCAGCCAAGAAAGGTACGGGAACTACGAGCAGTACTTC.

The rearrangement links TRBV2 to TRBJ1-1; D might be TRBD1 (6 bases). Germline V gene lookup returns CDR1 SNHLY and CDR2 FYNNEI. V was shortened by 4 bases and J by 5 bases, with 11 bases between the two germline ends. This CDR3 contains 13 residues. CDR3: CASSGEGGTEAFF. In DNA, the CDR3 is TGTGCCAGCAGTGGAGAGGGGGGGACTGAAGCTTTCTTT.

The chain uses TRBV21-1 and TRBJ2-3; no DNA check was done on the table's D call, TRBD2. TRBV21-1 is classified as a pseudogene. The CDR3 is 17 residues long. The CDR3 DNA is TGTGCCAGCAGCAGTAGGGCCAGTGACGGGAGTACAGATACGCAGTATTTT. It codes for CASSSRASDGSTDTQYF.

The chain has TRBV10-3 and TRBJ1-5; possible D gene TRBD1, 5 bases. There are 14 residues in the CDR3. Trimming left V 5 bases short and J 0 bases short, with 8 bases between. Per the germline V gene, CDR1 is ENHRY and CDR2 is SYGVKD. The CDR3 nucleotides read TGTGCCATCAGTACAGACAGTAGCAATCAGCCCCAGCATTTT. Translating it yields CAISTDSSNQPQHF.

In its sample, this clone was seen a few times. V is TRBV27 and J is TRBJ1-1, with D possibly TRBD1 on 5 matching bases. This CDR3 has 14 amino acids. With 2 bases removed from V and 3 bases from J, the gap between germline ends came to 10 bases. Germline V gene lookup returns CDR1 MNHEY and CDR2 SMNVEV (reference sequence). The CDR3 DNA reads TGTGCCAGCAGTTTAGGGGGGTGGGACACTGAAGCTTTCTTT. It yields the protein CASSLGGWDTEAFF.

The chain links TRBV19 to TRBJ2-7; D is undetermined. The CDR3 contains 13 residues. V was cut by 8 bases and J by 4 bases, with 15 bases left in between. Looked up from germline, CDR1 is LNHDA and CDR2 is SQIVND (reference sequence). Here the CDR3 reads CASGEVGEYEQYF. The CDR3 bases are TGTGCCAGTGGCGAGGTCGGAGAGTACGAGCAGTACTTC. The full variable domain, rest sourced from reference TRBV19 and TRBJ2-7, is DGGITQSPKYLFRKEGQNVTLSCEQNLNHDAMYWYRQDPGQGLRLIYYSQIVNDFQKGDIAEGYSVSREKKESFPLTVTSAQKNPTAFYLCASGEVGEYEQYFGPGTRLTVT.

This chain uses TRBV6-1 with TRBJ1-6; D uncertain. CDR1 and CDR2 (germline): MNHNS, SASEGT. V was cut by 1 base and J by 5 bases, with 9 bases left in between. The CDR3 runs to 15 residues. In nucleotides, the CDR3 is TGTGCCAGCAGTGAAGGTGATCGGGATAATTCACCCCTCCACTTT. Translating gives CASSEGDRDNSPLHF.

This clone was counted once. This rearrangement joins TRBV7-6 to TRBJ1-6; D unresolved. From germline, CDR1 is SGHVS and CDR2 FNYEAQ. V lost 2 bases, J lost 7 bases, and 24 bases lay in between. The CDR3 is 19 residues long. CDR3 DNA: TGTGCCAGCAGCTTATCAACACTGGAGCGGACGGGGAGAAATTCACCCCTCCACTTT. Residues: CASSLSTLERTGRNSPLHF.

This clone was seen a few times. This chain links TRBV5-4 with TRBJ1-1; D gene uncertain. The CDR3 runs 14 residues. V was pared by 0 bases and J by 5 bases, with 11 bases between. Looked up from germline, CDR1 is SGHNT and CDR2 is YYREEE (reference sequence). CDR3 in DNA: TGTGCCAGCAGCTTGGTAGGTGCGGGGACTGAAGCTTTCTTT. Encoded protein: CASSLVGAGTEAFF.

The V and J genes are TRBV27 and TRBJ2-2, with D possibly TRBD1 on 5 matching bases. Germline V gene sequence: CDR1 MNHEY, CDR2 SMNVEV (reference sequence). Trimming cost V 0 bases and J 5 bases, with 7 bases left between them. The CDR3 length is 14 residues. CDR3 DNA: TGTGCCAGCAGTTTATCGCAGGGAACCGGGGAGCTGTTTTTT. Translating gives CASSLSQGTGELFF.

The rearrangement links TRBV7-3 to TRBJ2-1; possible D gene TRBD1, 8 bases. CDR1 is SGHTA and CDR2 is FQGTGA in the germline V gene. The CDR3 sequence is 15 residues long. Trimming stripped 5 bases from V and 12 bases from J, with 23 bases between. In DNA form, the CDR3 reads TGTGCCAGCAGCGGGGGGGACAGGACCCGGGGAGGGCAGTTCTTC. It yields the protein CASSGGDRTRGGQFF.

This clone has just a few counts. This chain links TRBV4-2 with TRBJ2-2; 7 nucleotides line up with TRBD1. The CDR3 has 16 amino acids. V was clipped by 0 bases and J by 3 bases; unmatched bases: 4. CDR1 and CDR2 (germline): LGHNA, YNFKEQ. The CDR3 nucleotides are TGTGCCAGCAGCCAAGATAGGGGGCGGTACACCGGGGAGCTGTTTTTT. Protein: CASSQDRGRYTGELFF.

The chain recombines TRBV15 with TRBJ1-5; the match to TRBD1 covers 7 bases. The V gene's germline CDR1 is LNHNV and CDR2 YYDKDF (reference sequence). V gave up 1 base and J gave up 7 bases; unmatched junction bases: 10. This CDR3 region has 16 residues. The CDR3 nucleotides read TGTGCCACCAGCAGAGGGGGGAACAGGGGATCCCAGCCCCAGCATTTT. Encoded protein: CATSRGGNRGSQPQHF.

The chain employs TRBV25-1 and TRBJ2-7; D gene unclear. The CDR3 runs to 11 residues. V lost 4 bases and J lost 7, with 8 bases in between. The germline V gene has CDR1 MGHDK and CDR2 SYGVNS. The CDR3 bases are TGTGCCAGCAGTGTCCTCTTAGAGCAGTACTTC. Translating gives CASSVLLEQYF.

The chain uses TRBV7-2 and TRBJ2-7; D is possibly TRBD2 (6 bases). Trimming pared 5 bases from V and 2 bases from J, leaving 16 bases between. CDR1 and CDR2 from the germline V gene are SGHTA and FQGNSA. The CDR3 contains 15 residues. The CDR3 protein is CASSPRGRDPYEQYF. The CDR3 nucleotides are TGTGCCAGCAGCCCCCGTGGGCGGGACCCCTACGAGCAGTACTTC.

The CDR3 bases are TGTGCCAGTACCCCTGTCGCCACAGGGGGTTTCTATGGCTACACCTTC. This encodes CASTPVATGGFYGYTF. The chain is built from TRBV19 and TRBJ1-2; 8 bases are a match to TRBD1. The V gene end was trimmed by 7 bases and the J gene end by 4 bases; junction bases not matched to a gene: 14. Germline CDR1 reads LNHDA; CDR2 reads SQIVND (reference sequence). This CDR3 is built from 16 residues.

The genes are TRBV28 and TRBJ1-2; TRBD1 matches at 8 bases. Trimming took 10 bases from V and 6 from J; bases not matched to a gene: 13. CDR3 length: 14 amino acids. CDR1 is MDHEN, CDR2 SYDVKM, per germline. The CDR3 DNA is TGTGCCATCTCGCCCGGACAGGGCTTCGATGGCTACACCTTC. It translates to CAISPGQGFDGYTF.

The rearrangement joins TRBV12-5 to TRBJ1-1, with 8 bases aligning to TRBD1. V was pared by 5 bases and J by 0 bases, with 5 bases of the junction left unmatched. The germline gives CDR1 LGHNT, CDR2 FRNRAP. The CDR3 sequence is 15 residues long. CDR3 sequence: CASGRTGPMNTEAFF. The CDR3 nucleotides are TGTGCTAGTGGTCGGACAGGGCCTATGAACACTGAAGCTTTCTTT.